Presented here are 9 T cell receptor beta chains from one specimen sequenced in a study of T cell responses to AZD1222 COVID-19 vaccine. Sequencing was performed with immunoSEQ multiplex PCR; in TCRdb, only in-frame clones are kept and a portion is missing. The sample consists of roughly 150,000 clones, about 93% of them appearing once. This sample comprised peripheral blood, obtained on day 0 of AZD1222 vaccination. The source is an adult in good health.

CDR3 sequence reads: CASTRSRRDYGYTF. CDR3 DNA sequence: TGTGCCAGCACACGTAGTCGGCGGGACTATGGCTACACCTTC. The rearrangement links TRBV6-5 to TRBJ1-2; D is unresolved. This CDR3 contains 14 residues. CDR1 and CDR2 (germline): MNHEY, SVGAGI. Trimming shortened V by 7 bases and J by 3 bases, and 15 bases separated the two germline ends.

This chain uses TRBV19 with TRBJ2-1, with 10 bases that match TRBD2. This CDR3 has 16 amino acids. Trimming removed 5 bases from V and 3 bases from J; junction bases left unmatched: 7. Per the germline V gene, CDR1 is LNHDA and CDR2 is SQIVND (reference sequence). CDR3 sequence (DNA): TGTGCCAGTAGTGCCCTAGCGGGGGCGAGCTACAATGAGCAGTTCTTC. It codes for CASSALAGASYNEQFF.

The chain links TRBV5-6 to TRBJ2-3, with a possible D match to TRBD2 (6 bases). V lost 0 bases, J lost 5 bases, and 19 bases lay in between. Germline V gene data show CDR1 as SGHDT and CDR2 as YYEEEE. This CDR3 is built from 17 residues. The CDR3 loop reads CASSLAGTPGLGDTQYF. CDR3 coding DNA: TGTGCCAGCAGCTTGGCCGGGACTCCCGGGCTCGGAGATACGCAGTATTTT.

The rearrangement uses TRBV4-3 and TRBJ2-1; 12 nucleotides match TRBD2. Trimming at V came to 1 base and at J to 8 bases, leaving 3 bases not matched to a gene. The germline V gene encodes CDR1 LGHNA and CDR2 YSLEER. This CDR3 has 15 amino acids. This chain's CDR3 is CASSQGLAGDHEQFF. The CDR3 bases are TGCGCCAGCAGCCAAGGACTAGCGGGAGACCATGAGCAGTTCTTC.

The chain joins TRBV7-2 to TRBJ2-5; 9 nucleotides agree with TRBD2. The CDR3 consists of 16 residues. The V and J ends lost 5 bases and 5 bases, in that order; junction bases with no gene match: 12. Germline loops: CDR1 SGHTA, CDR2 FQGNSA. CDR3 protein: CASSPRWSSGVETQYF. The CDR3, as DNA: TGTGCCAGCAGCCCCCGGTGGTCTAGCGGGGTGGAGACCCAGTACTTC.

J is TRBJ2-3 and V is TRBV4-2; D might be TRBD2 (6 bases). V dropped 0 bases and J dropped 0 bases, with 13 bases sitting between them. Germline CDR1 reads LGHNA; CDR2 reads YNFKEQ. The CDR3 length is 17 residues. CDR3 residues: CASSQEWRELSTDTQYF. The CDR3 DNA is TGTGCCAGCAGCCAAGAGTGGCGGGAATTGAGCACAGATACGCAGTATTTT.

The chain has TRBV7-6 and TRBJ1-5; no firm D call. V was cut by 5 bases and J by 5 bases, with 10 bases left in between. Germline loops: CDR1 SGHVS, CDR2 FNYEAQ. This CDR3 region has 13 residues. The CDR3 DNA is TGTGCCAGCAGCCCAGGAACCTATCAGCCCCAGCATTTT. Its protein is CASSPGTYQPQHF.

The chain uses TRBV7-3 and TRBJ1-1; a weak D match, TRBD1 (6 bases). The V and J ends lost 3 bases and 4 bases respectively, with 12 bases between them. The CDR3 is made up of 14 amino acids. Looked up from germline, CDR1 is SGHTA and CDR2 is FQGTGA. In DNA, the CDR3 is TGTGCCAGCAGCTTCGACGGGGGCGGCACTGAAGCTTTCTTT. It codes for CASSFDGGGTEAFF. Variable domain in full (rest from reference TRBV7-3 and TRBJ1-1): GAGVSQTPSNKVTEKGKYVELRCDPISGHTALYWYRQSLGQGPEFLIYFQGTGAADDSGLPNDRFFAVRPEGSVSTLKIQRTERGDSAVYLCASSFDGGGTEAFFGQGTRLTVV.

The chain combines TRBV11-3 with TRBJ2-2; 11 nucleotides align to TRBD2. Germline assignment: CDR1 SGHNT and CDR2 YENEEA. The CDR3 consists of 17 residues. V gave up 0 bases and J gave up 7 bases; unmatched junction bases: 7. In DNA form, the CDR3 reads TGTGCCAGCAGCTTAGAGGGGACTAGCGGTGAAGGCGGGGAGCTGTTTTTT. Amino acids: CASSLEGTSGEGGELFF.